These T cell receptor beta chains were read from a single sample in a study of siplizumab effects on memory and regulatory T cells. Produced via immunoSEQ multiplex PCR; TCRdb's table is partial and in-frame only. The sample records 97,000 or so clones, 90% to 95% being singletons. The material sequenced was CD4+ T cells sorted from blood. These receptors all come from a human donor in good health. Each CDR3 is given with its conserved first and last residue. Fields, in order: J gene, clone size, D gene, V gene, CDR3 protein, CDR3 DNA. A D gene is named only where the DNA matches it firmly. A row's size may be missing; if present it is once, few, many or a size class.

TRBJ1-3 once . TRBV7-6 CASSLGPGSSGNTIYF TGTGCCAGCAGCTTAGGACCGGGCAGCTCTGGAAACACCATATATTTT
TRBJ2-7 . . TRBV11-2 CASSFSEPGEQYF TGTGCCAGCAGCTTTTCCGAGCCTGGCGAGCAGTACTTC
TRBJ2-2 . . TRBV29-1 CSVSVGTGELFF TGCAGCGTGTCTGTTGGCACCGGGGAGCTGTTTTTT
TRBJ2-5 . . TRBV28 CASSFGQSGAGETQYF TGTGCCAGCAGTTTCGGTCAGTCGGGGGCCGGTGAGACCCAGTACTTC
TRBJ2-3 . . TRBV5-1 CASSLDTLGAQYF TGCGCCAGCAGCTTGGACACCTTGGGGGCGCAGTATTTT
TRBJ2-2 . . TRBV5-1 CASRDIPGELFF TGCGCCAGCAGGGACATCCCCGGGGAGCTGTTTTTT
TRBJ1-3 . . TRBV5-1 CASTGGNTIYF TGCGCCAGCACCGGCGGAAACACCATATATTTT
TRBJ1-2 . . TRBV10-3 CAISELQLYYGYTF TGTGCCATCAGTGAACTGCAGCTGTACTATGGCTACACCTTC
TRBJ2-5 . . TRBV6-5 CASRRTPTQETQYF TGTGCCAGCAGACGGACCCCCACACAAGAGACCCAGTACTTC
TRBJ2-6 few . TRBV6-5 CASTPNSGANVLTF TGTGCCAGCACCCCTAACTCTGGGGCCAACGTCCTGACTTTC
TRBJ2-1 . . TRBV30 CAWSARDQYGTTLGDPYNEQFF TGTGCCTGGAGTGCCCGGGACCAATACGGGACGACCCTGGGTGATCCCTACAATGAGCAGTTCTTC
TRBJ2-1 . TRBD1 TRBV28 CASTKTSGTGDNEQFF TGTGCCAGCACCAAAACGTCCGGGACAGGGGATAATGAGCAGTTCTTC
TRBJ2-2 . . TRBV7-9 CSSRQAGASNTGELFF TGTTCCAGCCGCCAAGCAGGGGCCTCGAACACCGGGGAGCTGTTTTTT
TRBJ2-2 . TRBD2 TRBV28 CASSPTPGTSSYGELFF TGTGCCAGCAGCCCAACCCCTGGGACTAGTTCTTACGGGGAGCTGTTTTTT
TRBJ2-7 . TRBD2 TRBV25-1 CASSEVPAAGPSYEQYF TGTGCCAGCAGTGAAGTACCCGCAGCGGGGCCTTCCTACGAGCAGTACTTC
TRBJ1-1 once . TRBV28 CASSPGLYTEAFF TGTGCCAGCAGCCCAGGGCTTTACACTGAAGCTTTCTTT
TRBJ2-6 . . TRBV7-2 CASSPRQYSSGANVLTF TGTGCCAGCAGCCCCCGCCAATATTCCTCTGGGGCCAACGTCCTGACTTTC
TRBJ2-7 . TRBD1 TRBV10-2 CASSEVQGAGEQYF TGCGCCAGCAGTGAAGTGCAGGGGGCGGGGGAGCAGTACTTC
TRBJ1-3 . . TRBV27 CASNTKGGYSGNTIYF TGTGCCAGCAATACCAAGGGGGGGTACTCTGGAAACACCATATATTTT
TRBJ2-6 . . TRBV30 CAWKTGYSGANVLTF TGTGCCTGGAAGACAGGCTACTCTGGGGCCAACGTCCTGACTTTC
TRBJ1-1 . TRBD1 TRBV2 CASGRQGNTEAFF TGTGCCAGCGGAAGACAGGGGAACACTGAAGCTTTCTTT
TRBJ2-1 once TRBD2 TRBV19 CASSDGSGGPSNEQFF TGTGCCAGTAGTGATGGGTCGGGAGGGCCGAGCAATGAGCAGTTCTTC
TRBJ2-5 . . TRBV10-2 CASEEPRAPETQYF TGCGCCAGCGAGGAGCCAAGGGCCCCCGAGACCCAGTACTTC
TRBJ2-7 once . TRBV30 CAGGGVSYEQYF TGTGCCGGTGGCGGGGTTTCATACGAGCAGTACTTC
TRBJ2-7 . TRBD1 TRBV19 CASSILQGASEQYF TGTGCCAGTAGTATACTCCAGGGGGCCAGCGAGCAGTACTTC
TRBJ1-1 . . TRBV10-1 CASTSGGMNTEAFF TGCGCCAGCACGTCGGGGGGAATGAACACTGAAGCTTTCTTT
TRBJ2-3 . . TRBV2 CASAGLTSTDTQYF TGTGCCAGCGCTGGCCTAACTAGCACAGATACGCAGTATTTT
TRBJ1-5 once . TRBV28 CASNYQSGGLQPQHF TGTGCCAGCAATTACCAAAGCGGGGGGCTTCAGCCCCAGCATTTT
TRBJ1-1 . TRBD1 TRBV27 CASSYRRDSEAFF TGTGCCAGCAGTTACAGACGGGACAGCGAAGCTTTCTTT
TRBJ1-2 . . TRBV19 CASSIAGGNYGYTF TGTGCCAGTAGTATAGCTGGGGGAAACTATGGCTACACCTTC
TRBJ2-7 . . TRBV25-1 CATTRDYEQYF TGTGCCACCACTCGGGACTACGAGCAGTACTTC
TRBJ2-1 . . TRBV5-1 CASSNLYEQFF TGCGCCAGCAGTAACTTGTATGAGCAGTTCTTC
TRBJ2-5 . TRBD1 TRBV6-5 CASSYSTRGQTQYF TGTGCCAGCAGTTACTCGACAAGGGGGCAGACCCAGTACTTC
TRBJ1-2 few . TRBV10-3 CAIARTAADGYTF TGTGCCATCGCTAGGACAGCCGCGGATGGCTACACCTTC
TRBJ2-2 once TRBD1 TRBV27 CASSLFGTGINGGELFF TGTGCCAGCAGTTTATTTGGGACAGGGATCAATGGCGGGGAGCTGTTTTTT
TRBJ2-7 . . TRBV11-3 CASSLRVRTEQYF TGTGCCAGCAGCTTGAGGGTGCGCACGGAGCAGTACTTC